The sequence of this T cell receptor (beta chain) was determined in a study of blood T cells in healthy people across ages. The CDR3 is 14 residues long. V lost 7 bases and J lost 8, with 20 bases in between. Alongside a J-beta primer mix, a sample-barcoded 5' primer served in a second PCR lasting roughly 7 to 12 cycles. Using its own MiXCR run on the 5' RACE reads, TCRdb lists one record per CDR3 protein. In the table there are approximately 780,000 distinct CDR3 sequences, roughly 24% of which are singletons. This clonotype was counted between two and nine times. These data were also filed under a second study, of T cells of mothers and their children.

The V and J genes are TRBV12-3 or TRBV12-4 and TRBJ1-2; TRBD1 is a possible D gene (6 bases). Sequenced: blood. This clonotype was sampled from a boy younger than 18 in good health. The CDR3 DNA follows: TGTGCCAGCACCACATCTATGTCAGGGGAAGGCTACACCTTC. Amino acids: CASTTSMSGEGYTF.